This T cell receptor (beta chain) emerged from a study of T cell responses to AZD1222 COVID-19 vaccine. Deletions cut 5 bases from V and 8 bases from J, with 12 bases between. CDR3 length: 12 residues. Germline V lookup: CDR1 LNHDA, CDR2 SQIVND (reference sequence). Broader study findings: Spike-specific TCR breadth and depth grew following two AZD1222 doses. Unmutated variant regions are reportedly targeted by nearly half of spike-specific TCRs.

Researchers grouped second doses given at about 4 or about 12 weeks into one pool. For this clone: What it recognizes is unknown.

TCRdb's copy holds only in-frame clones and misses some; the assay was immunoSEQ multiplex PCR. Of 150,000 or so clones listed, about 91% are singletons. The TCR was taken from an adult who received the AZD1222 COVID-19 vaccine. The chain carries TRBV19 and TRBJ1-2; D is unclear. The sample in question was peripheral blood, obtained 28 days after the second AZD1222 dose. CDR3 amino acids: CASSDPPWGYTF. CDR3 nucleotides: TGTGCCAGTAGTGATCCTCCCTGGGGCTACACCTTC.